This T cell receptor beta chain originates from a study of cytomegalovirus exposure and HLA in healthy donors (dated by TCRdb to between 2016 and 2019). About the study as a whole: According to an earlier analysis of around 600 of the donors, 150 million to 200 million T cells yielded roughly 110 million unique TCR beta sequences and more than 250 Gb of sequence data. Among the roughly 430 genotyped donors, around 81% belonged to the genetic ancestry cluster associated with self-reported Caucasian donors. Because of strong linkage in the cohort, five DR-DQ haplotypes were treated as single units for association and clustering. The study used immunosequencing to profile the T cell repertoires of 670 or so subjects and linked those repertoires to cytomegalovirus serostatus. Among several hundred genotyped donors of the cohort, an average of approximately 240,000 unique TCR beta nucleotide sequences was sequenced per donor, of which about 18% were non-productive. All discovery cohort repertoires had been generated on a single sequencing platform. The number of typed donors differed by locus: roughly 629-630 for A, B, C, DRB1 and DQB1; approximately 540 for DQA1; 606 for DPA1; and around 490 for DPB1. To study patterns of TCR occurrence, a later analysis re-analyzed previously published TCR beta repertoires from 550 to 800 donors and added high-resolution HLA genotyping. Alongside the repertoire data, information on donor age, sex, ethnicity and CMV serostatus was compiled. Besides the first cohort of approximately 710 subjects, a separate validation cohort made up of over a hundred different subjects was used. An early release covering roughly 580 HLA-typed donors comprised approximately 300 gigabases of sequencing data and approximately 85 million unique TCR sequences. The aim of the study was to test whether cataloging public T cell receptors could identify signatures of past pathogen exposure. Rather than drawing on any new phenotypic data, the later analysis identified candidate immune exposures from TCR beta sequences and the way those sequences occurred across donors. A later genetic analysis took genome-wide SNP genotypes for about 55% of the 666 donors and used that subset as a discovery cohort. The study combined high-throughput TCR immunosequencing, statistical association of individual TCRs with disease status, and machine learning to predict cytomegalovirus infection status. HLA typing covered class I and class II loci at four-digit resolution. An earlier analysis of about 600 of the donors used high-throughput TCR beta sequencing to judge whether each TCR beta V gene segment behaved as functional or pseudogenic.

The cohort comprised fewer than 750 healthy bone marrow donors. At the time of sampling, every cohort member was nominally healthy, though immune exposures that went unrecorded were likely present. The donor tested CMV seronegative and was one of the 352 seronegative cohort members. A peripheral blood sample was collected from each donor, and TCR beta sequencing was performed on peripheral blood mononuclear cells. The Qiagen DNeasy Blood Extraction Kit was used to extract genomic DNA from the blood cell samples. Paper-wide results and their limitations: A group of highly shared sequence variants was considered likely to be a technical artifact of the sequencing pipeline. Assigning TCR associations to individual alleles was difficult when HLA alleles, especially DR and DQ, strongly co-occurred. A further reported finding was that TCR beta sequences accurately predicted the HLA-A and HLA-B alleles for most subjects in the first cohort. In a later genetic analysis, fewer N-insertions in productive TCRs were reported among donors in an Asian-associated ancestry cluster than the roughly 670-donor mean. The classifier was reported to diagnose cytomegalovirus status with high specificity and sensitivity in both the original and validation cohorts. In the study, approximately 150 TCR beta chains were listed as associated with cytomegalovirus. For the cohort, immune exposure information was limited to CMV serostatus. A later analysis reported that several top co-occurrence clusters appeared linked to parvovirus B19, influenza, CMV and Epstein-Barr virus. In an earlier analysis of some 500 of the donors, most TCR beta V segments appeared in productive rearrangements about 87% or about 30% of the time, broadly matching IMGT annotations. Because the 87-base-pair reads could not distinguish some IMGT-functional V segments, including TRBV6-2 and TRBV6-3, those segments were excluded. Because counts were too low, roughly 17 rarely observed V segments, including chromosome 9 orphons, were left out of the earlier analysis of 587 of the donors. Because HLA typing was unavailable for some donors at each locus, only the typed subset was used in association tests. A later genetic analysis associated a missense DCLRE1C variant with V-gene and J-gene trimming of TCR beta chains, and an independent cohort replicated the association. In a later analysis, HLA-associated TCR beta chains showed more clonal expansion and lower generation probabilities than non-associated chains that were equally common. This cohort had only TCR beta chains sequenced, and the lack of alpha or paired-chain data limited which features could be detected. Correlated functional status among segregating V segments might reflect linkage disequilibrium, but an unknown experimental factor could not be ruled out. The presence/absence analyses assumed that sequencing depth was roughly uniform across donors, and that assumption may not be true. Most CMV-associated TCR beta chains appeared to be HLA-restricted in a later analysis, and the HLA associations seemed to be driven largely by CMV exposure. According to a later analysis, TCR association rates differed among HLA loci, with DRB1 alleles showing the most associated TCRs and HLA-C alleles showing the fewest. Most TCR sequences were seen in very few donors, while some public TCRs were found in many individuals. Specific HLA alleles were associated with roughly 17,000 TCR beta sequences at a false discovery rate of 0.05 in a later analysis. Three of the identified cytomegalovirus-associated TCR beta chains were confirmed in vitro to be specific for cytomegalovirus antigens. According to the authors, the approach could potentially be generalized to other disease states and immunological phenotypes.

With respect to this clone: Its antigen is currently not known. No much larger clone exists at a distance of one base, and base qualities are not known.

The library was made by the immunoSEQ multiplex PCR assay. For the multiplex PCR, a mixture combining 60 forward primers for TCR Vbeta segments and 13 reverse primers for TCR Jbeta segments was used. A multiplex PCR assay on genomic DNA amplified the CDR3 region of rearranged TCR beta genes. Amplified TCR beta libraries were sequenced as 87-base-pair reads on the Illumina HiSeq System. Per the source publication's procedure: A later analysis counted around 72 million unique TCR beta chains across the 666 repertoires, and some 11 million of these chains were shared by at least two donors. Raw reads were error-corrected and collapsed into unique sequences with a nearest-neighbor algorithm that merged closely related sequences to remove PCR and sequencing errors. CDR3 sequences were aligned to IMGT reference sequences to assign V, D and J gene segments. For a sequence to be retained, at least a six-nucleotide match to both a V gene segment and a J gene segment was required. Rearrangements were called productive when the CDR3 lacked stop codons and stayed in frame with V and J; all others were non-productive. CDR3 was defined by IMGT convention, running from the second conserved V-encoded cysteine to the conserved J-encoded phenylalanine. In an earlier analysis of roughly 580 of the donors, sequences lacking an unambiguous match to a single V gene segment were excluded. An earlier analysis of under 750 of the donors called V segments functional above 56.7% productive rearrangements and segregating when the between-donor standard deviation exceeded 5%. A statistical classification framework was built for diagnosing cytomegalovirus status from the catalog of TCR beta chain sequences. A later analysis assigned V and J genes by comparing TCR nucleotide sequences with IMGT/GENE-DB human TR gene sequences. In a later analysis, CDR3 sequences and most-parsimonious VDJ recombination scenarios were assigned using the TCRdist pipeline. A later analysis defined each TCR beta chain by its CDR3 amino acid sequence plus V-gene family, and excluded reads lacking a unique V-gene family. A later analysis removed over 500 highly shared, low-generation-probability nucleotide sequences to deal with suspected cross-contamination and a sequencing artifact. A later analysis calculated a clonal expansion index for each public chain from normalized within-repertoire ranks of inferred template counts. Generation probabilities in a later analysis came from a VDJ recombination model fitted to out-of-frame rearrangements, and those results were checked against IGoR. Hypergeometric tests were used in a later analysis to score TCR-TCR, TCR-HLA and TCR-CMV co-occurrence, with a repertoire-size bias correction applied to the TCR pairs. A later analysis estimated false discovery rates by permuting HLA or CMV assignments 20 times. In a later analysis, co-occurring TCRs were grouped with DBSCAN, and TCRdist sequence similarity was added when clustering was performed within HLA-allele-positive subsets. Repertoires with fewer than 30,000 or more than 120,000 public chains were left out of co-occurrence clustering, as were about 5 repertoires with anomalous nucleotide sharing. TCRdb mirrors the immuneACCESS table, restricted to in-frame sequences. Some clones are absent from its copies; in checked studies, under half trace to an unresolved V gene, and the reason for the others is unknown. V, J and clone size are taken as reported in that table, and D and trimming were inferred from the DNA itself. The sample yields about 90,000 clones; 65% to 85% were counted once. The ten biggest clones cover 2% to 2.5% of the sample.

The V end loses 6 bases and the J end loses 4 bases, and a stretch of 16 bases separates them. The germline V gene (reference sequence) specifies MNHEY as CDR1 and SMNVEV as CDR2. Taken from cysteine to phenylalanine, the CDR3 has 15 residues. This entry keeps only the CDR3 DNA: 45 bases, framed from base 1. This sequence uses TRBV27 and TRBJ1-5, with a tentative D gene TRBD1 over 5 matching bases. Sequenced sample: PBMCs. This clonotype was sampled from a man between 18 and 29 years old in good health and CMV-seronegative. The CDR3 reads as follows: CASSPWPGRNQPQHF. The DNA sequence is given as TGTGCCAGCAGCCCCTGGCCAGGGCGGAATCAGCCCCAGCATTTT.